Following are 22 T cell receptor beta chains from one sample sequenced in a study of CD8 T cells in Susac syndrome. Random hexamers were used to reverse transcribe 0.5 to 1 ug of RNA. TCRdb independently ran MiXCR on the immunoSEQ multiplex PCR reads; one entry per CDR3 protein. The table lists under 55,000 distinct CDR3 sequences, around 93% of them singletons. Specimen: CD8+ T cells from PBMCs. These receptors were taken from a human donor with multiple sclerosis.

In this sample, this clonotype turned up once. The chain links TRBV5-1 to TRBJ1-6; no definite D call. Germline V gene sequence: CDR1 SGHRS, CDR2 YFSETQ. The CDR3 is 14 amino acids. V lost 0 bases and J lost 7, with 8 bases in between. The CDR3 here is CASSLEGFNSPLHF. The CDR3 DNA reads as TGCGCCAGCAGCTTGGAGGGCTTCAATTCACCCCTCCACTTT. Filled out from reference TRBV5-1 and TRBJ1-6, the complete variable domain reads KAGVTQTPRYLIKTRGQQVTLSCSPISGHRSVSWYQQTPGQGLQFLFEYFSETQRNKGNFPGRFSGRQFSNSRSEMNVSTLELGDSALYLCASSLEGFNSPLHFGNGTRLTVT.

This chain connects TRBV24-1 to TRBJ2-3, with D possibly being TRBD1 (5 bases). The length of the CDR3 is 16 residues. The ends were cut back, 2 bases at V and 6 bases at J, with 17 bases in the middle. Germline CDR1 KGHDR, CDR2 SFDVKD. Written as DNA, the CDR3 is TGTGCCACCAGTGATTCGTCAGGGCCCCTCAGGGATACGCAGTATTTT. Translation: CATSDSSGPLRDTQYF.

V is TRBV6-2 or TRBV6-3 and J is TRBJ1-5, with a tentative D call TRBD1 (6 bases). Trimming pared 6 bases from V and 1 base from J, leaving 10 bases between. The CDR3 extends over 14 amino acids. Germline V lookup: CDR1 MNHEY, CDR2 SVGEGT. CDR3: CASRTQGSNQPQHF. CDR3 DNA: TGTGCCAGCAGAACACAGGGCAGCAATCAGCCCCAGCATTTT.

This clonotype was counted a single time. The chain links TRBV27 to TRBJ1-2, with no clear D. Germline assignment: CDR1 MNHEY and CDR2 SMNVEV (reference sequence). Trimming pared 6 bases from V and 2 bases from J, leaving 16 bases between. The CDR3 totals 15 residues. The CDR3 coding sequence is TGTGCCAGCAGGGCCATGGGCGGACTAAACTATGGCTACACCTTC. Amino acids: CASRAMGGLNYGYTF.

The chain recombines TRBV27 with TRBJ1-2; D not certain. Germline CDR1 is MNHEY and CDR2 is SMNVEV (reference sequence). The CDR3 spans 13 residues. V gave up 2 bases and J gave up 4 bases, with 8 bases separating them. CDR3 DNA sequence: TGTGCCAGCAGTTTAATCCCGTTCTATGGCTACACCTTC. Amino acids: CASSLIPFYGYTF.

The chain employs TRBV27 and TRBJ1-3, with unresolved D. The CDR3 contains 13 residues. The ends were cut back, 6 bases at V and 4 bases at J, with 10 bases in the middle. From germline, CDR1 is MNHEY and CDR2 SMNVEV (reference sequence). As DNA, the CDR3 is TGTGCCAGCAGAAGTGGGAACGGAAACACCATATATTTT. It encodes CASRSGNGNTIYF.

V gene TRBV3-1 combines with J gene TRBJ2-3, with 7 bases matching TRBD1. The length of the CDR3 is 15 residues. J lost 2 bases, V lost 3 bases, and 5 bases had no gene match. CDR1 LGHDT and CDR2 YNNKEL come from the germline V gene (reference sequence). The CDR3 bases are TGTGCCAGCAGCCAGGTAGGGGGCCCCACAGATACGCAGTATTTT. It yields the protein CASSQVGGPTDTQYF.

The chain carries TRBV28 and TRBJ2-1, with unresolved D. Germline V lookup: CDR1 MDHEN, CDR2 SYDVKM. With 5 bases removed from V and 4 bases from J, the gap between germline ends came to 12 bases. The CDR3 is 14 amino acids. CDR3 residues: CASSPFLGYNEQFF. The CDR3 DNA follows: TGTGCCAGCAGTCCGTTCCTAGGTTACAATGAGCAGTTCTTC. Filled out from reference TRBV28 and TRBJ2-1, the complete variable domain reads DVKVTQSSRYLVKRTGEKVFLECVQDMDHENMFWYRQDPGLGLRLIYFSYDVKMKEKGDIPEGYSVSREKKERFSLILESASTNQTSMYLCASSPFLGYNEQFFGPGTRLTVL.

For the CDR3, the DNA is TGTGCCAGCAGTTACTCCTTTGGACAGGGAAAGAACACTGAAGCTTTCTTT. It encodes CASSYSFGQGKNTEAFF. V usage is TRBV6-5 and J usage is TRBJ1-1; 8 positions agree with TRBD1. With V trimmed by 0 bases and J by 1 base, 7 bases remained unmatched. The length of the CDR3 is 17 residues. CDR1 and CDR2 from the germline V gene are MNHEY and SVGAGI.

V is TRBV27 and J is TRBJ1-5; TRBD1 aligns across 7 bases. The CDR3 is made up of 13 amino acids. V gave up 2 bases and J gave up 9 bases; unmatched junction bases: 4. Germline CDR1 reads MNHEY; CDR2 reads SMNVEV (reference sequence). The CDR3 reads CASSLGTVGPQHF. CDR3 nucleotides: TGTGCCAGCAGTTTAGGGACAGTGGGGCCCCAGCATTTT.

The chain is built from TRBV11-1 and TRBJ1-2; D is unresolved. Per the germline V gene, CDR1 is SGHAT and CDR2 is FQDESV (reference sequence). The V end was cut by 5 bases, the J end by 2 bases, with 9 bases between. The CDR3 runs 13 residues. The CDR3 DNA reads as TGTGCCAGCAGCCGGCAGAGCAACTATGGCTACACCTTC. This gives the protein CASSRQSNYGYTF. Combining the CDR3 with reference TRBV11-1 and TRBJ1-2 gives the whole variable domain EAEVAQSPRYKITEKSQAVAFWCDPISGHATLYWYRQILGQGPELLVQFQDESVVDDSQLPKDRFSAERLKGVDSTLKIQPAELGDSAMYLCASSRQSNYGYTFGSGTRLTVV.

The CDR3 here is CSVEDSGPYSGNTIYF. DNA of the CDR3: TGCAGCGTTGAAGATTCTGGGCCTTACTCTGGAAACACCATATATTTT. V and J are TRBV29-1 and TRBJ1-3; D not resolved. CDR3 size: 16 residues. Germline CDR1 reads SQVTM; CDR2 reads ANQGSEA. The V end was cut by 0 bases, the J end by 0 bases, with 12 bases between.

The chain couples TRBV7-9 to TRBJ1-2; 7 bases are a match to TRBD1. The CDR3 consists of 14 residues. Germline trimming cut 5 bases from V and 6 bases from J; bases unmatched to any gene: 9. The germline V gene has CDR1 SEHNR and CDR2 FQNEAQ (reference sequence). CDR3 residues: CASSQQGTANGYTF. CDR3 nucleotides: TGTGCCAGCAGCCAGCAAGGGACAGCGAATGGCTACACCTTC.

The rearrangement joins TRBV12-3 or TRBV12-4 to TRBJ1-3; D remains unclear. Trimming cost V 3 bases and J 3 bases, with 21 bases left between them. The CDR3 spans 18 residues. CDR3 sequence: CASSFGGRVGLVGNTIYF. CDR3 in DNA: TGTGCCAGCAGTTTTGGAGGTCGCGTAGGACTAGTTGGAAACACCATATATTTT.

This chain joins TRBV3-1 and TRBJ1-5; TRBD1 aligns across 7 bases. Trimming removed 0 bases from V and 9 bases from J; junction bases left unmatched: 5. This CDR3 is built from 14 residues. CDR1 and CDR2 (germline): LGHDT, YNNKEL (reference sequence). The CDR3 DNA reads as TGTGCCAGCAGCCAAGAATGGGCAGGGGGGCCCCAGCATTTT. It specifies CASSQEWAGGPQHF.

The chain couples TRBV6-2 or TRBV6-3 to TRBJ1-6; no reliable D call. Germline CDR1 MNHEY, CDR2 SVGEGT. V gave up 2 bases and J gave up 7 bases, with 9 bases separating them. This CDR3 spans 14 amino acids. The CDR3 bases are TGTGCCAGCAGTTACGGCGGCCCCAATTCACCCCTCCACTTT. Translated, it gives CASSYGGPNSPLHF.

The chain links TRBV7-9 to TRBJ1-2; D unresolved. The CDR3 runs 15 residues. Germline lookup yields CDR1 SEHNR and CDR2 FQNEAQ (reference sequence). Trimming shortened V by 4 bases and J by 0 bases, and 12 bases separated the two germline ends. CDR3 in DNA: TGTGCCAGCAGCTCCCAAAATGCAGCTAACTATGGCTACACCTTC. Translating it yields CASSSQNAANYGYTF.

The chain employs TRBV20-1 and TRBJ1-4; D possibly corresponds to TRBD1 (5 bases). This CDR3 has 16 amino acids. V was cut by 0 bases and J by 11 bases, with 22 bases left in between. Germline V gene data show CDR1 as DFQATT and CDR2 as SNEGSKA (reference sequence). CDR3 sequence: CSAREGSLSSKGKLFF. DNA of the CDR3: TGCAGTGCTAGAGAGGGCAGTTTGTCCTCGAAGGGGAAACTGTTTTTT.

This rearrangement joins TRBV6-6 to TRBJ2-3, with D possibly being TRBD1 (6 bases). The CDR3 spans 15 residues. Germline V gene data show CDR1 as MNHNY and CDR2 as SVGAGI (reference sequence). The V gene lost 6 bases and the J gene lost 5 bases, with 18 bases spanning the gap. CDR3: CASRQGQYIEDTQYF. The CDR3 nucleotides read TGTGCCAGCAGACAAGGACAGTACATAGAAGATACGCAGTATTTT.

The chain carries TRBV2 and TRBJ2-3, with TRBD2 matching 9 bases. The V segment lost 4 bases and the J segment 6 bases; nucleotides outside the gene matches: 8. The CDR3 has 15 amino acids. From germline, CDR1 is SNHLY and CDR2 FYNNEI. In DNA, the CDR3 is TGTGCCAGCAGTGGTTGGGTAGCGGGGGACGATACGCAGTATTTT. Translating it yields CASSGWVAGDDTQYF. The variable domain in full, completed from reference TRBV2 and TRBJ2-3, reads EPEVTQTPSHQVTQMGQEVILRCVPISNHLYFYWYRQILGQKVEFLVSFYNNEISEKSEIFDDQFSVERPDGSNFTLKIRSTKLEDSAMYFCASSGWVAGDDTQYFGPGTRLTVL.

The chain employs TRBV5-4 and TRBJ1-1; D is uncertain. The CDR3 is made up of 14 amino acids. In germline, CDR1 is SGHNT, CDR2 YYREEE (reference sequence). Trimming stripped 4 bases from V and 3 bases from J, with 13 bases between. The CDR3 DNA sequence: TGTGCCAGCAGCCCCAACCTTGCGGACACTGAAGCTTTCTTT. Translated, it gives CASSPNLADTEAFF.

The chain carries TRBV7-9 and TRBJ1-6, with 8 positions matching TRBD1. The V gene's germline CDR1 is SEHNR and CDR2 FQNEAQ (reference sequence). The trim removed 6 bases at V and 12 bases at J, leaving 13 bases unmatched. This CDR3 is 15 amino acids long. DNA for the CDR3: TGTGCCAGCAGTCATAGGACAGGGCCCATAAAACCCCTCCACTTT. This codes for CASSHRTGPIKPLHF.